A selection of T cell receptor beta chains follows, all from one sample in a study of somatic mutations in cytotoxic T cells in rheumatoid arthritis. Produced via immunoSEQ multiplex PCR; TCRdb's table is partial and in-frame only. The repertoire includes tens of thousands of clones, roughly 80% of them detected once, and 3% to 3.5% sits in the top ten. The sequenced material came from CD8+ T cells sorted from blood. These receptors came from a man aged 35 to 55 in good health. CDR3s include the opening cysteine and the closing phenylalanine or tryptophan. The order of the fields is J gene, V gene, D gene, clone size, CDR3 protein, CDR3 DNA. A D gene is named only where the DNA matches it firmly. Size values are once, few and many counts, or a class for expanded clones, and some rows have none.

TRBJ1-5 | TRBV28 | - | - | CASSSYAGEGVGNQPQHF | TGTGCCAGCAGTTCCTACGCTGGGGAGGGAGTTGGTAATCAGCCCCAGCATTTT
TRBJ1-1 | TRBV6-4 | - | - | CASSDSPNTEAFF | TGTGCCAGCAGTGACTCCCCTAACACTGAAGCTTTCTTT
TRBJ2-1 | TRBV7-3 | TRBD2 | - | CASSLTAGGFNEQFF | TGTGCCAGCAGCTTAACAGCGGGAGGGTTCAATGAGCAGTTCTTC
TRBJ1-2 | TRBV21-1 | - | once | CASTISRDGYGYTF | TGTGCCAGCACCATAAGCAGGGATGGCTATGGCTACACCTTC
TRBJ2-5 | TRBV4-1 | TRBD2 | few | CASSQEPLAGGPGKTQYF | TGCGCCAGCAGTCAAGAGCCCCTAGCGGGAGGCCCCGGAAAGACCCAGTACTTC
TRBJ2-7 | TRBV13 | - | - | CASSLNTGYEQYF | TGTGCCAGCAGCTTAAATACAGGGTACGAGCAGTACTTC
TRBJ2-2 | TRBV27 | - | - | CASSLLGGNTGELFF | TGTGCCAGCAGTTTATTGGGGGGGAACACCGGGGAGCTGTTTTTT
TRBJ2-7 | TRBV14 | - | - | CASSQGPGAEQYF | TGTGCCAGCAGCCAAGGTCCAGGGGCCGAGCAGTACTTC
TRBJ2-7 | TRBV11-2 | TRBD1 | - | CASSSGTGPSYEQYF | TGTGCCAGCAGCTCGGGGACAGGGCCCTCCTACGAGCAGTACTTC
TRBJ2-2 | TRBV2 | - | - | CASTSLEHGATGELFF | TGTGCCAGCACATCCCTGGAGCATGGAGCCACCGGGGAGCTGTTTTTT
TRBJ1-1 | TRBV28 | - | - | CASSPILMSRGAFF | TGTGCCAGCAGTCCGATACTTATGTCCCGTGGAGCTTTCTTT
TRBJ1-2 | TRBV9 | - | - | CASSGGPYGYTF | TGTGCCAGCAGTGGGGGGCCCTATGGCTACACCTTC
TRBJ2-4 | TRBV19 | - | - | CASSIGGVLNIQYF | TGTGCCAGTAGTATAGGGGGAGTCCTAAACATTCAGTACTTC
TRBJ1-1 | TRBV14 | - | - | CASSQERQLNTEAFF | TGTGCCAGCAGCCAAGAGAGGCAGCTGAACACTGAAGCTTTCTTT
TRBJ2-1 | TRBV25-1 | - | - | CASSEYGGAGGFF | TGTGCCAGCAGTGAATATGGGGGGGCAGGGGGCTTCTTC
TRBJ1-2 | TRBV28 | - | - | CASSFGLTDSNYGYTF | TGTGCCAGCAGTTTCGGGTTGACAGACTCTAACTATGGCTACACCTTC
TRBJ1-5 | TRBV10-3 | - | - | CAISPQGRQPQHF | TGTGCCATCAGTCCGCAGGGCAGGCAGCCCCAGCATTTT
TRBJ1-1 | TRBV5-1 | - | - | CASSLSGGETEAFF | TGCGCCAGCAGCTTGTCCGGAGGAGAAACTGAAGCTTTCTTT
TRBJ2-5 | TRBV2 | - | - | CASSDGQDLAIQETQYF | TGTGCCAGCAGTGATGGACAAGACCTAGCCATACAAGAGACCCAGTACTTC
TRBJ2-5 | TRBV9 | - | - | CASSGGGGIETQYF | TGTGCCAGCAGCGGTGGAGGGGGGATTGAGACCCAGTACTTC
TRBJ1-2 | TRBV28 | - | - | CASSLGGSERGYTF | TGTGCCAGCAGTTTAGGAGGGAGCGAGCGTGGCTACACCTTC